This T cell receptor (beta chain) is from a study of T cells in localized non-small cell lung cancer. Profiled with immunoSEQ multiplex PCR; TCRdb holds only in-frame clones, not every one. Among 25,000 to 30,000 clones listed, about 90% were seen once. Germline CDR1 reads MDHEN; CDR2 reads SYDVKM. The CDR3 loop spans 15 amino acids. Trimming stripped 1 base from V and 1 base from J, with 10 bases between. Sample: peripheral blood, taken before any cancer treatment. The sequence was collected from a woman aged 18-50 years with stage I lung adenocarcinoma. This sequence joins TRBV28 and TRBJ1-1; D call uncertain. The CDR3: CASSLSSVGNTEAFF. In DNA form, the CDR3 reads TGTGCCAGCAGTTTATCGTCGGTAGGGAACACTGAAGCTTTCTTT.